A selection of T cell receptor beta chains follows, all from one sample in a study of PD-L1 blockade in urothelial cancer. Sequenced by immunoSEQ multiplex PCR; TCRdb stores in-frame clones only, minus some. Of tens of thousands of clones listed, approximately 88% were seen once; the top ten hold about 15%. Sequenced here: PBMCs, sampled around atezolizumab (anti-PD-L1) treatment. The receptor set was obtained from a woman aged 55-75 years with urothelial cancer. Both conserved end residues are part of each CDR3. Each record gives: clone size, V gene, CDR3 protein. Only some rows state a clone size, as once, few, many or a class for expanded clones.

clone_size: -
v_call: TRBV14
cdr3_aa: CASSLEQGNTGELFF

clone_size: once
v_call: TRBV19
cdr3_aa: CASIRGTDTNYGYTF

clone_size: -
v_call: TRBV6-1
cdr3_aa: CASRYLASYEQYF

clone_size: -
v_call: TRBV15
cdr3_aa: CATSRQSSYNSPLHF

clone_size: once
v_call: TRBV9
cdr3_aa: CASSVDPTSGDNEQFF

clone_size: -
v_call: TRBV5-1
cdr3_aa: CASSSQGASVYEQYF

clone_size: -
v_call: TRBV29-1
cdr3_aa: CSVEDPGMRDRPAFF

clone_size: -
v_call: TRBV21-1
cdr3_aa: CASSKRRQGPQEQPQHF

clone_size: -
v_call: TRBV7-2
cdr3_aa: CASSYSGSYEQYF

clone_size: -
v_call: TRBV5-1
cdr3_aa: CASSFTGTGGEKLFF

clone_size: -
v_call: TRBV11-3
cdr3_aa: CASSIRQGAEAFF

clone_size: -
v_call: TRBV10-3
cdr3_aa: CAISGTDPNTGELFF

clone_size: -
v_call: TRBV9
cdr3_aa: CASSVFSGGEETQYF

clone_size: -
v_call: TRBV11-3
cdr3_aa: CASSLEGSHSSANVLTF

clone_size: -
v_call: TRBV5-5
cdr3_aa: CASSLLVASGANVLTF

clone_size: -
v_call: TRBV2
cdr3_aa: CASSAGPNQPQHF

clone_size: -
v_call: TRBV28
cdr3_aa: CASTTSGNYEQYF

clone_size: -
v_call: TRBV6-5
cdr3_aa: CASSYLGPGGYGYTF

clone_size: -
v_call: TRBV5-8
cdr3_aa: CASSLSLARGVNEQFF

clone_size: once
v_call: TRBV7-2
cdr3_aa: CASSSSVSSYNEQFF

clone_size: -
v_call: TRBV28
cdr3_aa: CASSPGHSMTYEQYF

clone_size: -
v_call: TRBV2
cdr3_aa: CASSGAGEGSDTQYF

clone_size: -
v_call: TRBV5-4
cdr3_aa: CASSLTGRTLYEQYF

clone_size: -
v_call: TRBV21-1
cdr3_aa: CASSKGRASADSNQPQHF

clone_size: -
v_call: TRBV4-1
cdr3_aa: CASSPIAGGPYEQFF

clone_size: -
v_call: TRBV5-4
cdr3_aa: CASSYGGRIYEQYF

clone_size: -
v_call: TRBV7-2
cdr3_aa: CASSPGQSTDTQYF

clone_size: -
v_call: TRBV27
cdr3_aa: CASSFPKTPKQHTLSYEQYF

clone_size: once
v_call: TRBV4-3
cdr3_aa: CASSPRGSGASTDTQYF

clone_size: -
v_call: TRBV9
cdr3_aa: CASSPTSSHTDTQYF

clone_size: -
v_call: TRBV5-6
cdr3_aa: CASSLAGATDTQYF

clone_size: once
v_call: TRBV7-9
cdr3_aa: CASSLARRGRGDEQYF

clone_size: -
v_call: TRBV19
cdr3_aa: CASNRGLRTGELFF

clone_size: -
v_call: TRBV4-3
cdr3_aa: CASSLNTGGEKNSPLHF

clone_size: few
v_call: TRBV2
cdr3_aa: CASRGTHQPQHF

clone_size: -
v_call: TRBV18
cdr3_aa: CASSSRKRQNTEAFF

clone_size: -
v_call: TRBV30
cdr3_aa: CAWVPQNRELTYNEQFF

clone_size: -
v_call: TRBV27
cdr3_aa: CASSLSKLASNTGELFF

clone_size: -
v_call: TRBV7-9
cdr3_aa: CASSSNRDRDFYGYTF

clone_size: -
v_call: TRBV7-2
cdr3_aa: CASSFIPWEGYPVETQYF

clone_size: -
v_call: TRBV7-9
cdr3_aa: CASSLTGGAGTEAFF

clone_size: -
v_call: TRBV2
cdr3_aa: CASTTALYGYTF

clone_size: -
v_call: TRBV5-1
cdr3_aa: CASSLGADRAETQYF

clone_size: -
v_call: TRBV19
cdr3_aa: CASSTTGLSNQPQHF

clone_size: -
v_call: TRBV5-1
cdr3_aa: CASSLGGRTSGSQAYNEQFF

clone_size: -
v_call: TRBV29-1
cdr3_aa: CSVGRGSGLAKNIQYF

clone_size: -
v_call: TRBV14
cdr3_aa: CASSQAVVYEQYF

clone_size: -
v_call: TRBV5-1
cdr3_aa: CASSLHRDRGILADTQYF

clone_size: once
v_call: TRBV18
cdr3_aa: CASSGDNYEQYF

clone_size: -
v_call: TRBV6-5
cdr3_aa: CASSPPAQREKLFF

clone_size: -
v_call: TRBV5-4
cdr3_aa: CASSLDIEGADYGYTF

clone_size: -
v_call: TRBV5-1
cdr3_aa: CASSPSAGLAYEQYF

clone_size: -
v_call: TRBV4-2
cdr3_aa: CASSQAAGPYEQYF